A selection of T cell receptor beta chains follows, all from one sample in a study of T cell changes during pregnancy in multiple sclerosis. This table comes from immunoSEQ multiplex PCR, and its TCRdb copy is limited to in-frame clones, with some not included. The sample yields approximately 110,000 clones, 90% to 95% seen once. The input for sequencing was peripheral blood, taken in the third trimester of pregnancy. These receptors all come from a female donor with multiple sclerosis, enrolled in a pregnancy study. The conserved cysteine and the conserved F or W are not part of the CDR3 here. The order of the fields is J gene, V gene, CDR3 protein.

j_gene: TRBJ1-6
v_gene: TRBV5-1
CDR3aa: ASNRGSYNSPLH

j_gene: TRBJ1-1
v_gene: TRBV6-6
CDR3aa: ASSRDRASEAF

j_gene: TRBJ2-3
v_gene: TRBV5-1
CDR3aa: ASSLGVVSGEWADTQY

j_gene: TRBJ2-2
v_gene: TRBV11-2
CDR3aa: ASSLEELFSGRADTGELF

j_gene: TRBJ2-7
v_gene: TRBV19
CDR3aa: ASSLAVGAAYEQY

j_gene: TRBJ2-7
v_gene: TRBV2
CDR3aa: ASSDRALSSYEQY

j_gene: TRBJ2-1
v_gene: TRBV19
CDR3aa: ASSMSRGLSYNEQF

j_gene: TRBJ1-2
v_gene: TRBV5-8
CDR3aa: ASSWRGQGGYGYT

j_gene: TRBJ1-3
v_gene: TRBV4-1
CDR3aa: ASSQATRKGNTIY

j_gene: TRBJ1-1
v_gene: TRBV7-6
CDR3aa: ASSLSGTGDTEAF

j_gene: TRBJ1-1
v_gene: TRBV7-6
CDR3aa: ASSRGPGGAAEAF

j_gene: TRBJ1-5
v_gene: TRBV2
CDR3aa: ASSEEGLQPQH

j_gene: TRBJ2-7
v_gene: TRBV15
CDR3aa: ATSPGDRGYEQY

j_gene: TRBJ1-4
v_gene: TRBV2
CDR3aa: ASSPGRGRANEKLF

j_gene: TRBJ1-2
v_gene: TRBV29-1
CDR3aa: SVGQGTQRNGYT

j_gene: TRBJ2-7
v_gene: TRBV9
CDR3aa: ASSVDPSGTYEQY

j_gene: TRBJ2-7
v_gene: TRBV30
CDR3aa: AWSQGYEQY

j_gene: TRBJ2-3
v_gene: TRBV5-4
CDR3aa: ASSFGTSTDTQY

j_gene: TRBJ2-1
v_gene: TRBV7-3
CDR3aa: ASSFSSGSSYNEQF

j_gene: TRBJ1-1
v_gene: TRBV7-6
CDR3aa: ASSLGLGTEAF

j_gene: TRBJ1-4
v_gene: TRBV4-1
CDR3aa: ASSQDGGINEKLF

j_gene: TRBJ2-3
v_gene: TRBV19
CDR3aa: ASSIWQGRGADTQY

j_gene: TRBJ2-5
v_gene: TRBV18
CDR3aa: ASSRTRDSQETQY

j_gene: TRBJ2-2
v_gene: TRBV4-1
CDR3aa: ASSWPTQGNTGELF

j_gene: TRBJ1-1
v_gene: TRBV6-6
CDR3aa: ASSYSSGASTEAF

j_gene: TRBJ1-2
v_gene: TRBV30
CDR3aa: AWSVGAFGYT

j_gene: TRBJ1-1
v_gene: TRBV19
CDR3aa: ASSMVQGGTEAF

j_gene: TRBJ1-2
v_gene: TRBV9
CDR3aa: ASSSGTDYGYT

j_gene: TRBJ2-7
v_gene: TRBV9
CDR3aa: ASSVATRELLTYEQY